This TCR beta chain is from a study of blood T cell repertoires in COVID-19 (dated by TCRdb to 2020 to 2021). For the study in its entirety: Samples covering the acute and convalescent phases of COVID-19 were provided by collaborators in the United States, Italy and Spain. The prospective study material was composed of cDNA or gDNA derived from T cells, B-cell-depleted T cells, or PBMCs. Deeply sampled blood TCRbeta repertoires from subjects exposed to, actively infected with, or recovered from COVID-19 were included in the dataset. A freely available public database, intended as a resource for researchers studying the immune response to SARS-CoV-2, is where the repertoires were released. The samples were drawn from the first 160 participants of the ongoing ImmuneRACE study and from under 1,500 subjects provided by 6 global collaborators. A de-identified subject ID, COVID-19 status, age in years and sex were almost always included in the sample metadata. Where available, HLA class I and class II types were obtained from metadata supplied by the sample provider rather than from assay-based typing. Study-wide conclusions, independent of this receptor: Clinical and demographic metadata were provided uncurated, with the amount varying by source and participant.

TCRbeta CDR3 regions were amplified from genomic DNA using the immunoSEQ Assay, a bias-controlled multiplex PCR. Processing in the source paper ran as follows. Nucleated cell counts per sample were estimated from amplification of reference gene primers within the assay. To quantify the absolute abundance of each unique TCRbeta CDR3 rearrangement, sequence reads were collapsed and filtered. Productive Simpson clonality was computed per sample as the square root of Simpson's diversity index over productive rearrangements. In TCRdb, the immuneACCESS table is reduced to in-frame sequences with V and J assigned. These tables do not hold every clone; where another copy was compared, an unresolved V gene accounts for under half, and the others remain unexplained. The D gene and trimming were derived from the DNA, and the V and J assignments and clone size from that table. This sample has some 250,000 clones in its table, and more than 75% of those were observed once. The top ten clones comprise under 3% of the sample.

As regards this clone: The antigen this receptor binds is unknown. Per-base qualities were not stored, and no clone one base away is much larger.

V is cut by 5 bases and J by 0 bases, and the space between the germline ends is 11 bases. CDR1 ENHRY and CDR2 SYGVKD were looked up in the germline V gene. CDR3 length: 14 amino acids, cysteine to phenylalanine. The only DNA kept is the CDR3, 42 bases in frame from the first base. In the prospective study, participants were about 18 to 95 years old, resided in approximately 22 geographic areas of the United States, and were enrolled through a virtual design. In the prospective study, participants were assigned to cohorts based on the clinical history participants reported in a screening survey and a study questionnaire. Each participant in the prospective study had whole blood, serum and a nasopharyngeal or oropharyngeal swab collected by mobile phlebotomists. Participants in the prospective study had the option to provide additional blood draws and questionnaires over an approximately two-month period. Before DNA extraction, blood samples from the prospective study were shipped at room temperature or frozen.

Sequenced sample: PBMCs or T cells enriched from blood (not recorded which). This receptor was identified in a middle-aged woman with acute COVID-19. Recombination connected TRBV10-3 to TRBJ2-7; TRBD1 could be the D gene, as 5 bases match. The DNA sequence is TGTGCCATCAGTTCGACAGCCGTCTCCTACGAGCAGTACTTC. This is translated as CAISSTAVSYEQYF.